The 15 T cell receptor beta chains below come from one sample, sequenced in a study of OX40 agonist ivuxolimab in advanced cancers. Sequencing was performed with immunoSEQ multiplex PCR; in TCRdb, only in-frame clones are kept and a portion is missing. The sample consists of 90,000 to 150,000 clones, around 91% of them appearing once. This material consisted of CD4+ or CD8+ T cells sorted from blood, taken in a trial of the OX40 agonist ivuxolimab. These receptors all stem from an adult with an advanced solid tumor such as melanoma, head and neck, liver or kidney cancer.

In this sample, this clone turned up once. The rearrangement links TRBV4-1 to TRBJ2-2, with 11 bases matching TRBD2. This CDR3 comprises 18 residues. After removal of 7 bases from V and 5 bases from J, the junction contained 15 bases not matched to a gene. Germline loops: CDR1 MGHRA, CDR2 YSYEKL. CDR3 sequence: CASTRGSTSGGLTGELFF. The CDR3 DNA reads TGCGCCAGCACAAGAGGGAGCACTAGCGGGGGTTTAACCGGGGAGCTGTTTTTT.

The rearrangement joins TRBV5-5 to TRBJ1-2, with TRBD1 as a possible D gene (6 bases). The CDR3 is made up of 14 amino acids. Germline V gene sequence: CDR1 SGHKS, CDR2 YYEKEE (reference sequence). V lost 4 bases and J lost 4, with 14 bases in between. This chain's CDR3 is CASSRQDIRYGYTF. In DNA form, the CDR3 reads TGTGCCAGCAGCAGACAGGACATTCGCTATGGCTACACCTTC.

The chain has TRBV4-1 and TRBJ2-3; 8 nucleotides match TRBD1. V dropped 3 bases and J dropped 5; count of bases not matched to a gene: 10. The CDR3 has 16 residues. The germline V gene has CDR1 MGHRA and CDR2 YSYEKL. The CDR3 DNA follows: TGCGCCAGCAGCCAGGGTGACAGGGGTGGAATAGATACGCAGTATTTT. Translated: CASSQGDRGGIDTQYF.

The chain recombines TRBV5-4 with TRBJ1-3; D unresolved. This CDR3 contains 15 residues. The germline V and J ends were trimmed by 0 bases and 0 bases, with 7 bases remaining between them. CDR1 is SGHNT and CDR2 is YYREEE in the germline V gene (reference sequence). CDR3: CASSLDNYSGNTIYF. Written as DNA, the CDR3 is TGTGCCAGCAGCTTGGATAACTACTCTGGAAACACCATATATTTT.

V is TRBV5-1 and J is TRBJ1-1; D uncertain. The CDR3 is 13 residues long. The V end was cut by 4 bases, the J end by 4 bases, with 11 bases between. The germline CDR1 and CDR2 sequences are SGHRS and YFSETQ. The CDR3 is CASSPGFGTEAFF. The CDR3 nucleotides read TGCGCCAGCAGCCCGGGATTTGGCACTGAAGCTTTCTTT.

The DNA of the CDR3 is TGCGCCAGCAGCCCCGGAGGGGACTCCTACAATGAGCAGTTCTTC. This codes for CASSPGGDSYNEQFF. V is TRBV5-1 and J is TRBJ2-1, with a tentative D call TRBD2 (6 bases). The CDR3 runs to 15 residues. CDR1 is SGHRS, CDR2 YFSETQ, per germline. Trimming removed 4 bases at V and 0 bases at J, with 11 bases between. Drawing the rest from reference TRBV5-1 and TRBJ2-1, the complete variable domain is KAGVTQTPRYLIKTRGQQVTLSCSPISGHRSVSWYQQTPGQGLQFLFEYFSETQRNKGNFPGRFSGRQFSNSRSEMNVSTLELGDSALYLCASSPGGDSYNEQFFGPGTRLTVL.

V gene TRBV9 combines with J gene TRBJ1-6; D is ambiguous. This CDR3 is built from 13 residues. Per the germline V gene, CDR1 is SGDLS and CDR2 is YYNGEE. Trimming removed 3 bases at V and 14 bases at J, with 15 bases between. CDR3 sequence (DNA): TGTGCCAGCAGCGGGGGTACCCTTGGAACCCTCCACTTT. Protein: CASSGGTLGTLHF.

J is TRBJ2-7 and V is TRBV28, with unresolved D. CDR3 length: 11 amino acids. The germline V gene has CDR1 MDHEN and CDR2 SYDVKM. V lost 4 bases, J lost 5 bases, and 6 bases lay in between. Written as DNA, the CDR3 is TGTGCCAGCAGTTACTGGGACGAGCAGTACTTC. Its protein product is CASSYWDEQYF.

V and J are TRBV21-1 and TRBJ1-3; the DNA was not used to check the table's D call, TRBD1. TRBV21-1 is a known pseudogene. This CDR3 is built from 17 residues. CDR3 sequence reads: CASSNGSTEHSGNTIYF. Here the CDR3 DNA reads TGTGCCAGCAGCAACGGCTCCACAGAGCACTCTGGAAACACCATATATTTT.

The gene calls are TRBV11-3 and TRBJ1-1; D not resolved. The V gene's germline CDR1 is SGHNT and CDR2 YENEEA. The CDR3 contains 13 residues. The V gene lost 2 bases and the J gene lost 0 bases, with 4 bases spanning the gap. CDR3 bases: TGTGCCAGCAGCTTATGGATGAACACTGAAGCTTTCTTT. This codes for CASSLWMNTEAFF.

The chain combines TRBV6-5 with TRBJ2-5; D not resolved. The CDR3 contains 13 residues. The V gene's germline CDR1 is MNHEY and CDR2 SVGAGI. V lost 5 bases and J lost 2, with 9 bases in between. The DNA of the CDR3 is TGTGCCAGCAGTCCGGGCAGGCAAGAGACCCAGTACTTC. This encodes CASSPGRQETQYF.

The chain joins TRBV9 to TRBJ1-1; no definite D call. V was pared by 4 bases and J by 5 bases, with 12 bases between. The length of the CDR3 is 13 residues. Germline values: CDR1 SGDLS, CDR2 YYNGEE. The CDR3 DNA reads TGTGCCAGCAGCCCGCCCCCGCGGACTGAAGCTTTCTTT. Translation gives CASSPPPRTEAFF.

The gene calls are TRBV11-2 and TRBJ2-7; no reliable D call. The V and J ends lost 1 base and 4 bases respectively, with 8 bases between them. This CDR3 region has 13 residues. CDR1 and CDR2 (germline): SGHAT, FQNNGV. CDR3 residues: CASSLGASYEQYF. The CDR3 coding sequence is TGTGCCAGCAGCTTAGGGGCATCGTACGAGCAGTACTTC.

The CDR3 DNA reads as TGCGCCAGCAAAAGAGGCTTGAGCTCTGGGGCCAACGTCCTGACTTTC. It yields the protein CASKRGLSSGANVLTF. This chain connects TRBV5-1 to TRBJ2-6; no clear D gene. The germline V and J ends were trimmed by 6 bases and 0 bases, with 13 bases remaining between them. The V gene's germline CDR1 is SGHRS and CDR2 YFSETQ. CDR3 length: 16 amino acids.

This clone has more than one count but fewer than ten. The chain carries TRBV27 and TRBJ1-5; perhaps TRBD1 as D (5 bases). The CDR3 is 17 amino acids. The V gene lost 3 bases and the J gene lost 1 base, with 16 bases spanning the gap. Germline CDR1 is MNHEY and CDR2 is SMNVEV (reference sequence). CDR3 amino acids: CASSLASGQGSNQPQHF. The CDR3 DNA is TGTGCCAGCAGTTTGGCTTCGGGGCAAGGGAGCAATCAGCCCCAGCATTTT.